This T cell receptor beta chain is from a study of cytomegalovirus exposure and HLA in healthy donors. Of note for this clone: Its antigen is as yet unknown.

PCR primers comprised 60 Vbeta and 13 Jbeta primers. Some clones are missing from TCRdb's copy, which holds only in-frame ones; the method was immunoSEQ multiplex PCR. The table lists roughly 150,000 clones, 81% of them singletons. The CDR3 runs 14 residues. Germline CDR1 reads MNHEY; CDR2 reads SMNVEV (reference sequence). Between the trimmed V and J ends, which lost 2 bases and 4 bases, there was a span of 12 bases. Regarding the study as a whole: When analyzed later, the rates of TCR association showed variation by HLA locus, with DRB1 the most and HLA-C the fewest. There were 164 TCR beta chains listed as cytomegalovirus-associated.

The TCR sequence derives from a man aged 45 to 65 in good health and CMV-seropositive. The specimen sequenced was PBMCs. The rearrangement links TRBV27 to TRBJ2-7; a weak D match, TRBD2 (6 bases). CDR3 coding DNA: TGTGCCAGCAGTTTAGCGGGGACGACGTACGAGCAGTACTTC. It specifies CASSLAGTTYEQYF.